Below are 23 T cell receptor beta chains sequenced from a single sample in a study of beta chain features in type 1 diabetes. These receptors lack a known antigen. TCRB transcripts that were expressed got sequenced, as all of the isolated RNA had been reverse transcribed. TCRdb keeps only in-frame clones here, not all; method: immunoSEQ multiplex PCR. The table shows about 170,000 clones, with roughly 7.1% occurring only once. Study conclusions and caveats: Among patients with Type 1 diabetes, TCRB CDR3s were moderately but significantly shorter in every one of the four CD4+ subsets.

The specimen was central memory CD4+ T cells from blood. The receptor set was obtained from a woman in her thirties or forties with type 1 diabetes.

The V call is TRBV7-3, the J call TRBJ2-7, with D uncertain. The CDR3 consists of 13 residues. The ends were cut back, 2 bases at V and 3 bases at J, with 8 bases in the middle. CDR1 is SGHTA, CDR2 FQGTGA, per germline. The CDR3 DNA is TGTGCCAGCAGCTTATCAGGTGACTACGAGCAGTACTTC. Translation gives CASSLSGDYEQYF.

This clone was recorded a few times. The chain has TRBV20-1 and TRBJ1-1, with D possibly TRBD1 on 5 matching bases. The CDR3 totals 11 residues. Germline V gives CDR1 DFQATT, CDR2 SNEGSKA (reference sequence). V dropped 6 bases and J dropped 5 bases, with 10 bases sitting between them. The CDR3 is CSAAGETEAFF. CDR3 sequence (DNA): TGCAGTGCGGCGGGGGAGACTGAAGCTTTCTTT.

This clone has only a few counts. The V gene is TRBV6-6, the J gene TRBJ1-1, with D possibly being TRBD1 (6 bases). Per germline, CDR1 MNHNY and CDR2 SVGAGI (reference sequence). Trimming shortened V by 7 bases and J by 0 bases, and 15 bases separated the two germline ends. This CDR3 has 15 residues. CDR3 nucleotide sequence: TGTGCCAGCACCAAGGCCCAGGGGCTGAACACTGAAGCTTTCTTT. It codes for CASTKAQGLNTEAFF.

This clone came up a few times. V is TRBV5-1 and J is TRBJ2-2; the D gene is possibly TRBD2 (5 bases). The CDR3 runs to 14 residues. The ends were cut back, 1 base at V and 6 bases at J, with 10 bases in the middle. Germline CDR1 and CDR2: SGHRS and YFSETQ. The DNA for the CDR3 is TGCGCCAGCAGCTTGAGCCTAGCAGCCGGGGAGCTGTTTTTT. It codes for CASSLSLAAGELFF.

The chain links TRBV2 to TRBJ1-5; 8 nucleotides line up with TRBD1. Trimming cost V 4 bases and J 2 bases; bases outside gene matches: 1. CDR1 SNHLY and CDR2 FYNNEI come from the germline V gene. This CDR3 has 14 residues. CDR3 bases: TGTGCCAGCAGTGCGACAGGGGGCAATCAGCCCCAGCATTTT. Translation: CASSATGGNQPQHF.

The rearrangement uses TRBV5-4 and TRBJ1-2, with 9 bases identical to TRBD1. The CDR3 totals 12 residues. V lost 7 bases to trimming and J lost 5 bases; unmatched junction nucleotides: 3. Germline V lookup: CDR1 SGHNT, CDR2 YYREEE (reference sequence). Here the CDR3 DNA reads TGTGCCAGCTCCGACAGGGGGTATGGCTACACCTTC. This encodes CASSDRGYGYTF.

This clone was seen a handful of times. The CDR3, as DNA: TGTGCCTGGAGCGGTCCTTCGGCGGGGGAGACCCAGTACTTC. Residues: CAWSGPSAGETQYF. This chain uses TRBV30 with TRBJ2-5, with D perhaps matching TRBD2 (6 bases). Germline V gene lookup returns CDR1 GTSNPN and CDR2 SVGIG (reference sequence). Trimming pared 3 bases from V and 5 bases from J, leaving 16 bases between. The CDR3 runs 14 residues.

In this sample, this clone turned up a few times. The rearrangement joins TRBV2 to TRBJ1-5, with TRBD1 matching over 10 bases. This CDR3 has 15 residues. V was pared by 6 bases and J by 0 bases, with 2 bases of the junction left unmatched. The V gene's germline CDR1 is SNHLY and CDR2 FYNNEI. The CDR3 spells CASRDRGYSNQPQHF. In DNA form, the CDR3 reads TGTGCCAGCAGGGACAGGGGGTATAGCAATCAGCCCCAGCATTTT.

The chain couples TRBV7-2 to TRBJ2-5, with 7 bases aligning to TRBD1. The CDR3 is 15 residues long. Germline CDR1 SGHTA, CDR2 FQGNSA. V trimming: 1 base; J trimming: 2 bases; junction bases outside the gene matches: 4. The CDR3 DNA is TGTGCCAGCAGCTTAGTGTGGGACAGTCAAGAGACCCAGTACTTC. This codes for CASSLVWDSQETQYF. Together with reference TRBV7-2 and TRBJ2-5, the CDR3 gives the full variable domain: GAGVSQSPSNKVTEKGKDVELRCDPISGHTALYWYRQSLGQGLEFLIYFQGNSAPDKSGLPSDRFSAERTGGSVSTLTIQRTQQEDSAVYLCASSLVWDSQETQYFGPGTRLLVL.

The chain has TRBV7-3 and TRBJ2-2, with TRBD1 as a possible D gene (5 bases). Germline values: CDR1 SGHTA, CDR2 FQGTGA. This CDR3 region has 16 residues. V was clipped by 2 bases and J by 1 base, with 11 bases between them. CDR3 sequence: CASSLSAGQNTGELFF. The CDR3 coding sequence is TGTGCCAGCAGCTTATCGGCAGGGCAGAACACCGGGGAGCTGTTTTTT.

This clone was seen only a few times. This chain links TRBV4-3 with TRBJ2-7; tentative D call: TRBD1 (5 bases). This CDR3 is 15 amino acids long. Trimming left V 0 bases short and J 2 bases short, with 11 bases between. Germline lookup yields CDR1 LGHNA and CDR2 YSLEER. DNA of the CDR3: TGCGCCAGCAGCCAAGAAAGGACATTACCCTACGAGCAGTACTTC. This sequence encodes CASSQERTLPYEQYF.

V usage is TRBV11-3 and J usage is TRBJ2-2, with TRBD1 matching over 8 bases. V lost 6 bases, J lost 4 bases, and 4 bases stayed unmatched. CDR1 and CDR2 (germline): SGHNT, YENEEA. The CDR3 is 14 amino acids. The CDR3 spells CASRATGGTGELFF. As DNA, the CDR3 is TGTGCCAGCAGAGCTACAGGGGGCACCGGGGAGCTGTTTTTT.

The chain links TRBV5-6 to TRBJ2-7; D not resolved. Between the trimmed V and J ends, which lost 0 bases and 4 bases, there was a span of 14 bases. CDR1 is SGHDT and CDR2 is YYEEEE in the germline V gene. CDR3 length: 15 amino acids. CDR3: CASSLANPGAYEQYF. CDR3 sequence (DNA): TGTGCCAGCAGCTTGGCGAACCCCGGAGCTTACGAGCAGTACTTC.

The rearrangement links TRBV6-1 to TRBJ1-2, with TRBD1 identical over 9 bases. The V and J ends lost 5 bases and 5 bases, in that order; junction bases with no gene match: 9. The CDR3 runs to 15 residues. Germline lookup yields CDR1 MNHNS and CDR2 SASEGT. Written as DNA, the CDR3 is TGTGCCAGCAGTTCATCCGGGACAGGGACTTATGGCTACACCTTC. This codes for CASSSSGTGTYGYTF.

This clone was seen a handful of times. V is TRBV7-9 and J is TRBJ1-4; no clear D gene. The germline V gene encodes CDR1 SEHNR and CDR2 FQNEAQ (reference sequence). Between the trimmed V and J ends, which lost 4 bases and 8 bases, there was a span of 14 bases. The CDR3 is made up of 14 amino acids. The CDR3 region has the DNA TGTGCCAGCAGCTGGACGTCGGGCGGGGAAAAACTGTTTTTT. It codes for CASSWTSGGEKLFF. The full variable domain, completed using reference TRBV7-9 and TRBJ1-4, is DTGVSQNPRHKITKRGQNVTFRCDPISEHNRLYWYRQTLGQGPEFLTYFQNEAQLEKSRLLSDRFSAERPKGSFSTLEIQRTEQGDSAMYLCASSWTSGGEKLFFGSGTQLSVL.

The J gene is TRBJ2-6, the V gene TRBV5-4, with D perhaps TRBD1 (5 bases). This CDR3 is built from 17 residues. V lost 0 bases to trimming and J lost 2 bases, with 12 bases between them. Germline assignment: CDR1 SGHNT and CDR2 YYREEE (reference sequence). The DNA for the CDR3 is TGTGCCAGCAGCTTGGGACAGTCCAGAACTGGGGCCAACGTCCTGACTTTC. Protein: CASSLGQSRTGANVLTF.

The J gene is TRBJ2-7, the V gene TRBV18; D ambiguous. V gave up 0 bases and J gave up 2 bases, with 2 bases separating them. The CDR3 runs to 12 residues. Germline CDR1 reads KGHSH; CDR2 reads LQKENI. The CDR3 DNA follows: TGTGCCAGCTCACCACCCACCTACGAGCAGTACTTC. As protein: CASSPPTYEQYF.

This chain joins TRBV9 and TRBJ1-3; D remains ambiguous. Germline values: CDR1 SGDLS, CDR2 YYNGEE. This CDR3 has 14 residues. V lost 4 bases, J lost 1 base, and 9 bases lay in between. CDR3 in amino acids: CASSLTLSGNTIYF. In DNA form, the CDR3 reads TGTGCCAGCAGCCTGACACTTTCTGGAAACACCATATATTTT.

This clone has ten or more counts. The genes are TRBV7-9 and TRBJ1-1, with unresolved D. V shed 1 base and J shed 6 bases, with 9 bases lying between them. The CDR3 covers 13 residues. Per the germline V gene, CDR1 is SEHNR and CDR2 is FQNEAQ (reference sequence). CDR3 sequence reads: CASSLVVESEAFF. The DNA for the CDR3 is TGTGCCAGCAGCTTAGTTGTAGAGTCTGAAGCTTTCTTT.

This chain connects TRBV7-2 to TRBJ1-2; 7 positions agree with TRBD1. Germline-derived CDR1 and CDR2 are SGHTA and FQGNSA. The ends lost 6 bases at V and 1 base at J; junction bases unmatched: 8. This CDR3 region has 15 residues. CDR3 in DNA: TGTGCCAGCAGGTCCCGGGACAGAGATAACTATGGCTACACCTTC. Amino acid sequence: CASRSRDRDNYGYTF. Drawing the rest from reference TRBV7-2 and TRBJ1-2, the complete variable domain is GAGVSQSPSNKVTEKGKDVELRCDPISGHTALYWYRQSLGQGLEFLIYFQGNSAPDKSGLPSDRFSAERTGGSVSTLTIQRTQQEDSAVYLCASRSRDRDNYGYTFGSGTRLTVV.

The chain employs TRBV6-1 and TRBJ2-7; D is ambiguous. Germline lookup yields CDR1 MNHNS and CDR2 SASEGT. V lost 5 bases and J 0 bases, leaving 11 bases between the germline ends. This CDR3 has 14 residues. CDR3 DNA: TGTGCCAGCAGTCCCAGCGTCCGCTCCTACGAGCAGTACTTC. Translated, it gives CASSPSVRSYEQYF.

The chain recombines TRBV5-1 with TRBJ2-4; D might be TRBD2 (6 bases). V gave up 7 bases and J gave up 8 bases, with 10 bases separating them. This CDR3 has 11 amino acids. Germline V gene lookup returns CDR1 SGHRS and CDR2 YFSETQ. CDR3 protein: CASSGGDIQYF. The CDR3 DNA reads as TGCGCCAGCTCCGGGGGAGACATTCAGTACTTC.

The chain employs TRBV19 and TRBJ1-4; no definite D call. Germline V lookup: CDR1 LNHDA, CDR2 SQIVND (reference sequence). V dropped 3 bases and J dropped 6 bases, with 11 bases sitting between them. The CDR3 is 14 residues long. This CDR3 reads CASSIPGGDEKLFF. DNA for the CDR3: TGTGCCAGTAGTATTCCAGGAGGAGATGAAAAACTGTTTTTT.